The 2 T cell receptor beta chains reported below all come from one sample, sequenced in a study of technical replicates of blood from a few donors. The table came from immunoSEQ multiplex PCR; TCRdb's copy has only in-frame clones and leaves some out. The data show roughly 79,000 clones, with nearly 96% seen just once and 0.3% to 0.4% held by the top ten. Material: T cells isolated from PBMCs. The receptors here all came from a human donor in good health.

In this sample, this clone turned up once. The chain recombines TRBV13 with TRBJ2-6; 7 bases align to TRBD1. The germline V gene has CDR1 PRHDT and CDR2 FYEKMQ (reference sequence). The V segment lost 0 bases and the J segment 3 bases; nucleotides outside the gene matches: 2. The CDR3 is 16 amino acids. The CDR3 loop reads CASSLGQGNGANVLTF. CDR3 coding DNA: TGTGCCAGCAGCTTAGGACAGGGGAATGGGGCCAACGTCCTGACTTTC.

Regarding this clone: The junction departs from the called germline gene at one end, perhaps through a read error. V gene TRBV2 combines with J gene TRBJ2-7; maybe TRBD2 (6 bases). Germline V gene lookup returns CDR1 SNHLY and CDR2 FYNNEI. This CDR3 has 12 residues. For the CDR3, the DNA is TGTGCCAGCAGTCCTTCCGGGGGTCTCGGCCACTTC. This translates into CASSPSGGLGHF. Variable domain in full (rest from reference TRBV2 and TRBJ2-7): EPEVTQTPSHQVTQMGQEVILRCVPISNHLYFYWYRQILGQKVEFLVSFYNNEISEKSEIFDDQFSVERPDGSNFTLKIRSTKLEDSAMYFCASSPSGGLGHFGPGTRLTVT.